The 25 T cell receptor beta chains below all came from one sample that was sequenced in a study of blood T cell repertoires in COVID-19. TCRdb keeps only in-frame clones here, not all; method: immunoSEQ multiplex PCR. The data hold approximately 200,000 clones, with roughly 81% observed a single time. Sequencing was carried out using peripheral blood. The receptors derive from a woman older than 75 with COVID-19, enrolled during active disease.

This clone was recorded only once. This rearrangement joins TRBV11-2 to TRBJ2-3; maybe TRBD2 (7 bases). There are 16 residues in the CDR3. The germline V gene encodes CDR1 SGHAT and CDR2 FQNNGV. Between the trimmed V and J ends, which lost 4 bases and 1 base, there was a span of 15 bases. The CDR3 DNA reads TGTGCCAGCAGCTCCCACGGCGGGGGCGGCACAGATACGCAGTATTTT. As protein: CASSSHGGGGTDTQYF.

This clone was seen only once. The genes are TRBV5-5 and TRBJ2-1, with D uncertain. This CDR3 is 13 amino acids long. Germline V gene lookup returns CDR1 SGHKS and CDR2 YYEKEE (reference sequence). Between the trimmed V and J ends, which lost 2 bases and 6 bases, there was a span of 9 bases. CDR3 residues: CASSLGSSNEQFF. For the CDR3, the DNA is TGTGCCAGCAGCTTAGGTAGCTCCAATGAGCAGTTCTTC. The whole variable domain, filled in from reference TRBV5-5 and TRBJ2-1, reads DAGVTQSPTHLIKTRGQQVTLRCSPISGHKSVSWYQQVLGQGPQFIFQYYEKEERGRGNFPDRFSARQFPNYSSELNVNALLLGDSALYLCASSLGSSNEQFFGPGTRLTVL.

The chain couples TRBV7-6 to TRBJ2-4; 8 nucleotides align to TRBD1. The germline V gene encodes CDR1 SGHVS and CDR2 FNYEAQ. Trimming removed 5 bases from V and 1 base from J; junction bases left unmatched: 10. The CDR3 contains 17 residues. The CDR3 is CASSPLAGGRAKNIQYF. The CDR3 coding sequence is TGTGCCAGCAGCCCATTAGCAGGGGGCAGGGCCAAAAACATTCAGTACTTC.

This chain links TRBV5-5 with TRBJ2-2; D gene ambiguous. The CDR3 has 12 amino acids. The V gene's germline CDR1 is SGHKS and CDR2 YYEKEE (reference sequence). Trimming left V 4 bases short and J 5 bases short, with 6 bases between. Here the CDR3 reads CASSVKTGELFF. CDR3 coding DNA: TGTGCCAGCAGCGTCAAAACCGGGGAGCTGTTTTTT.

The chain joins TRBV28 to TRBJ1-5, with a possible D match to TRBD1 (6 bases). V dropped 5 bases and J dropped 7 bases, with 15 bases sitting between them. The CDR3 consists of 14 residues. Per germline, CDR1 MDHEN and CDR2 SYDVKM. The CDR3 region is CASSGGGLWQPQHF. The DNA for the CDR3 is TGTGCCAGCAGTGGCGGGGGGCTGTGGCAGCCCCAGCATTTT. Full variable domain (remainder filled in from reference TRBV28 and TRBJ1-5): DVKVTQSSRYLVKRTGEKVFLECVQDMDHENMFWYRQDPGLGLRLIYFSYDVKMKEKGDIPEGYSVSREKKERFSLILESASTNQTSMYLCASSGGGLWQPQHFGDGTRLSIL.

The chain combines TRBV18 with TRBJ1-2; D may be TRBD1 (5 bases). V was trimmed by 6 bases and J by 2 bases, leaving 10 bases between them. The CDR3 sequence is 13 residues long. The V gene's germline CDR1 is KGHSH and CDR2 LQKENI. In nucleotides, the CDR3 is TGTGCCAGCTCTAGACAGCCCAACTATGGCTACACCTTC. Protein sequence: CASSRQPNYGYTF. The variable domain in full, completed from reference TRBV18 and TRBJ1-2, reads NAGVMQNPRHLVRRRGQEARLRCSPMKGHSHVYWYRQLPEEGLKFMVYLQKENIIDESGMPKERFSAEFPKEGPSILRIQQVVRGDSAAYFCASSRQPNYGYTFGSGTRLTVV.

This chain joins TRBV5-5 and TRBJ2-3; TRBD1 agrees at 10 bases. Germline CDR1 reads SGHKS; CDR2 reads YYEKEE (reference sequence). The ends lost 2 bases at V and 4 bases at J; junction bases unmatched: 4. This CDR3 comprises 15 residues. The DNA of the CDR3 is TGTGCCAGCAGCTTTGACAGGGGGCGGGCAGATACGCAGTATTTT. Translation gives CASSFDRGRADTQYF.

The gene calls are TRBV19 and TRBJ2-3, with D tentatively TRBD2 (6 bases). CDR3 length: 16 residues. Germline loops: CDR1 LNHDA, CDR2 SQIVND (reference sequence). Trimming shortened V by 4 bases and J by 5 bases, and 19 bases separated the two germline ends. In nucleotides, the CDR3 is TGTGCCAGTAGTAGCTATGGAACGGGAGCAGAAGATACGCAGTATTTT. Residues: CASSSYGTGAEDTQYF.

The J gene is TRBJ2-7, the V gene TRBV11-2; D not certain. The CDR3 covers 13 residues. V shed 1 base and J shed 4 bases, with 8 bases lying between them. Germline CDR1 and CDR2: SGHAT and FQNNGV. DNA for the CDR3: TGTGCCAGCAGCTTAGCTAGGTTTTACGAGCAGTACTTC. It codes for CASSLARFYEQYF.

This CDR3 reads CASSRKESLGNSPLHF. CDR3 coding DNA: TGCGCCAGCAGCCGAAAAGAGTCCTTGGGCAATTCACCCCTCCACTTT. This chain uses TRBV4-3 with TRBJ1-6; the D is unclear. Trimming pared 4 bases from V and 7 bases from J, leaving 17 bases between. Germline-derived CDR1 and CDR2 are LGHNA and YSLEER. The length of the CDR3 is 16 residues.

The chain carries TRBV6-2 or TRBV6-3 and TRBJ2-7; D is possibly TRBD2 (5 bases). CDR1 is MNHEY and CDR2 is SVGEGT in the germline V gene. The CDR3 has 15 residues. V lost 2 bases and J 0 bases, leaving 11 bases between the germline ends. CDR3 nucleotides: TGTGCCAGCAGTTACGGAGGAAGAAGCTCCTACGAGCAGTACTTC. It translates to CASSYGGRSSYEQYF.

The gene calls are TRBV24-1 and TRBJ2-1; D remains unclear. This CDR3 is 15 amino acids long. V lost 1 base, J lost 7 bases, and 13 bases lay in between. The V gene's germline CDR1 is KGHDR and CDR2 SFDVKD. The CDR3 region has the DNA TGTGCCACCAGTGATTTTCGTGGAGCGATAAATGAGCAGTTCTTC. This codes for CATSDFRGAINEQFF.

The genes are TRBV2 and TRBJ2-2, with D perhaps matching TRBD2 (5 bases). The CDR3 length is 14 residues. V dropped 5 bases and J dropped 4 bases, with 11 bases sitting between them. Looked up from germline, CDR1 is SNHLY and CDR2 is FYNNEI. The CDR3 DNA is TGTGCCAGCAGTACGAGGGCGCGCACCGGGGAGCTGTTTTTT. Amino acid sequence: CASSTRARTGELFF.

The chain has TRBV23-1 and TRBJ2-7; 12 bases map to TRBD1. TRBV23-1 is sorted into the ORF group, with uncertain function. Germline trimming cut 6 bases from V and 4 bases from J; bases unmatched to any gene: 13. The CDR3 consists of 17 residues. The CDR3: CASRPKRGQGAGYEQYF. CDR3 DNA: TGCGCCAGCAGACCAAAGCGGGGACAGGGGGCAGGATACGAGCAGTACTTC.

The chain employs TRBV6-2 or TRBV6-3 and TRBJ2-3, with D possibly TRBD1 on 5 matching bases. V was shortened by 5 bases and J by 2 bases, with 11 bases between the two germline ends. The CDR3 consists of 14 residues. Germline loops: CDR1 MNHEY, CDR2 SVGEGT. The CDR3 reads CASSGQGNTDTQYF. CDR3 in DNA: TGTGCCAGCAGTGGGCAGGGTAACACAGATACGCAGTATTTT.

The DNA for the CDR3 is TGCGCCAGTACTCTGCGAGTTAGCACAGATACGCAGTATTTT. It yields the protein CASTLRVSTDTQYF. This chain uses TRBV10-2 with TRBJ2-3; D gene uncertain. The CDR3 runs to 14 residues. CDR1 and CDR2 (germline): WSHSY, SAAADI. The V and J ends lost 9 bases and 0 bases respectively, with 13 bases between them.

V usage is TRBV13 and J usage is TRBJ1-4, with 8 nucleotides matching TRBD1. The CDR3 loop spans 16 amino acids. Germline assignment: CDR1 PRHDT and CDR2 FYEKMQ (reference sequence). The V segment lost 4 bases and the J segment 8 bases; nucleotides outside the gene matches: 12. CDR3: CASSSREQGEGEKLFF. The CDR3 coding sequence is TGTGCCAGCAGCTCACGAGAACAGGGGGAAGGAGAAAAACTGTTTTTT.

This clone was counted once. This CDR3 reads CAIKASGRALIHNEQFF. In DNA form, the CDR3 reads TGTGCCATCAAAGCTAGCGGGAGGGCCCTGATCCACAATGAGCAGTTCTTC. This chain uses TRBV10-3 with TRBJ2-1; the match to TRBD2 covers 12 bases. The CDR3 contains 17 residues. The germline V gene has CDR1 ENHRY and CDR2 SYGVKD. V shed 7 bases and J 5 bases; nucleotides not matched to a gene: 12.

This clone has a single count. This chain joins TRBV5-1 and TRBJ2-3; D is possibly TRBD1 (5 bases). Trimming left V 0 bases short and J 0 bases short, with 5 bases between. The CDR3 runs 14 residues. CDR1 and CDR2 (germline): SGHRS, YFSETQ. The CDR3: CASSLEGSTDTQYF. The CDR3 region has the DNA TGCGCCAGCAGCTTGGAGGGGAGCACAGATACGCAGTATTTT.

The chain carries TRBV6-2 or TRBV6-3 and TRBJ2-1; D might be TRBD2 (7 bases). The CDR3 loop spans 15 amino acids. Trimming took off 5 bases at V and 7 bases at J, with 18 bases between the two ends. Germline V gene sequence: CDR1 MNHEY, CDR2 SVGEGT. The CDR3 DNA reads as TGTGCCAGCAGTCTCCTTCGCGGGGGCACAAATGAGCAGTTCTTC. This encodes CASSLLRGGTNEQFF.

This chain joins TRBV5-1 and TRBJ2-2; 10 nucleotides line up with TRBD2. This CDR3 region has 15 residues. Germline V lookup: CDR1 SGHRS, CDR2 YFSETQ. V was clipped by 0 bases and J by 5 bases; unmatched bases: 1. CDR3 sequence reads: CASSLELAGTGELFF. CDR3 in DNA: TGCGCCAGCAGCTTGGAACTAGCGGGGACCGGGGAGCTGTTTTTT.

The chain has TRBV3-1 (or the pseudogene TRBV3-2) and TRBJ1-1; no firm D call. The V gene lost 1 base and the J gene lost 1 base, with 10 bases spanning the gap. From germline, CDR1 is LGHDT and CDR2 YNNKEL (reference sequence). The CDR3 consists of 15 residues. The CDR3 DNA reads TGTGCCAGCAGCCAAGGGTCCTACCAGAACACTGAAGCTTTCTTT. This gives the protein CASSQGSYQNTEAFF.

The genes are TRBV5-1 and TRBJ2-7; 9 positions agree with TRBD2. CDR3 length: 15 residues. The V gene's germline CDR1 is SGHRS and CDR2 YFSETQ. Losses at the gene ends were 4 bases for V and 4 bases for J; bases not matched to a gene: 9. CDR3 DNA: TGCGCCAGCAGCCCGGGACTAGCCGTTGTATACGAGCAGTACTTC. Protein: CASSPGLAVVYEQYF.

The chain couples TRBV27 to TRBJ2-5, with a tentative D call TRBD2 (6 bases). This CDR3 region has 13 residues. The V gene lost 8 bases and the J gene lost 12 bases, with 22 bases spanning the gap. CDR1 and CDR2 from the germline V gene are MNHEY and SMNVEV (reference sequence). Written as DNA, the CDR3 is TGTGCCAGCGGACTCACCCTTAGCGGACCGGAGTACTTC. As protein: CASGLTLSGPEYF.

The sample holds one count of this clone. J is TRBJ1-6 and V is TRBV5-4; D remains unclear. Trimming removed 0 bases at V and 0 bases at J, with 7 bases between. From germline, CDR1 is SGHNT and CDR2 YYREEE (reference sequence). The CDR3 covers 16 residues. In DNA form, the CDR3 reads TGTGCCAGCAGCTTGGACGGGAGCTCCTATAATTCACCCCTCCACTTT. The encoded protein is CASSLDGSSYNSPLHF.